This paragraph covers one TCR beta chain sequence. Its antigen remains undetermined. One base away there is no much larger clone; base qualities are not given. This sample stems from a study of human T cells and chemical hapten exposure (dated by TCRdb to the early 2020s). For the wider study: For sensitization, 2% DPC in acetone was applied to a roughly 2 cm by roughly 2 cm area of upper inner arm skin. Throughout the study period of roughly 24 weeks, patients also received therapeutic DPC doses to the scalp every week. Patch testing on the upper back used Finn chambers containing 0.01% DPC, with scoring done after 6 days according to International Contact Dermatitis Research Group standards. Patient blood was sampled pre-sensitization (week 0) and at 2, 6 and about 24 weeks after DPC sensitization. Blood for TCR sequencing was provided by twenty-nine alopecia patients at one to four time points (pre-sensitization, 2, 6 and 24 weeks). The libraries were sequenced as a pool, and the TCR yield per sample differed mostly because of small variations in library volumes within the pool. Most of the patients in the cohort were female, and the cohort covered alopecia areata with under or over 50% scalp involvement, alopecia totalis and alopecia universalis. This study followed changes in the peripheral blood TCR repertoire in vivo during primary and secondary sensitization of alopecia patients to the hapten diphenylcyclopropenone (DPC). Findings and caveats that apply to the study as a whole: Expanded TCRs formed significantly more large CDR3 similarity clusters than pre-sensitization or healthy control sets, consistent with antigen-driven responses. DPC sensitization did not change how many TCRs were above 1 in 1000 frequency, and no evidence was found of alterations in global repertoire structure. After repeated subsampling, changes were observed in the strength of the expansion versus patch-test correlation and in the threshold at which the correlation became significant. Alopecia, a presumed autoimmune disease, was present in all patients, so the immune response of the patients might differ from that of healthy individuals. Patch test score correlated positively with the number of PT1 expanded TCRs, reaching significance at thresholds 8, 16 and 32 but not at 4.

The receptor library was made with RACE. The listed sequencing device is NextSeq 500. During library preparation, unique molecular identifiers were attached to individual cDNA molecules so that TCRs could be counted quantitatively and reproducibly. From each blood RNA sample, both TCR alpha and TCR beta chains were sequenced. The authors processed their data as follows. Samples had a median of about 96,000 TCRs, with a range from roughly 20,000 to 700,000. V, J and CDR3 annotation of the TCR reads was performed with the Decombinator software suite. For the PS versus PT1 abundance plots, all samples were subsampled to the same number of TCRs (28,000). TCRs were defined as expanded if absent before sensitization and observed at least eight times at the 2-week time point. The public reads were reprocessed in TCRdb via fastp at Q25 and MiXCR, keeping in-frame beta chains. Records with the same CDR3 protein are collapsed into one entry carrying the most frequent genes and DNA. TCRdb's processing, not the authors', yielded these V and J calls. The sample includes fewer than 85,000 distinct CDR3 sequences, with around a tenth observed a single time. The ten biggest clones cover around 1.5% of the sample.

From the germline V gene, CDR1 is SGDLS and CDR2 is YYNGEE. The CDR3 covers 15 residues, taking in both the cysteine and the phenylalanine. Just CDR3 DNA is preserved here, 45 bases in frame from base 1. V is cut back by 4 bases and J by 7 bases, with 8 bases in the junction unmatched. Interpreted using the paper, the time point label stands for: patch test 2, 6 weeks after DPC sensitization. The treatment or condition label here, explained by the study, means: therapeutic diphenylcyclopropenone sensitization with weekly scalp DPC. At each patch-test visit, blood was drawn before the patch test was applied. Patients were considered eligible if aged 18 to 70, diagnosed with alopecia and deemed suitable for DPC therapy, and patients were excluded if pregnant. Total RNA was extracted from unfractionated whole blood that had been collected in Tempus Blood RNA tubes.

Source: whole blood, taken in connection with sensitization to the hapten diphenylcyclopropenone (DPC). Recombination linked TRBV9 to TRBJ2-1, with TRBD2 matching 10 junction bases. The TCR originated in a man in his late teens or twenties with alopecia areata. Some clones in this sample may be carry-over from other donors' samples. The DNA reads TGTGCCAGCAGCTCGGGACTAGCGTCGGGTAATGAGCAGTTCTTC. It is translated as CASSSGLASGNEQFF.